This record covers a single T cell receptor (beta chain). What it recognizes is unknown. In the source study's methods: Filtering was not the same, since immunoSEQ gave junction-only sequences without quality scores. Clones were read by immunoSEQ multiplex PCR, and TCRdb kept only the in-frame ones, dropping some. Clonal size and the V and J genes are those of that table, whereas D and trimming came from the DNA. This table has some 2,400,000 clones, approximately 94% appearing once. The CDR3 spans 15 residues. Unmatched junction bases numbered 5, after V lost 6 bases and J lost 1 base. The V gene's germline CDR1 is MDHEN and CDR2 SYDVKM. The data originate from a study of shared clonotypes between healthy human individuals. Study-level results: Represented diversity, genetic and exposure-history alike, was limited by few donors. Relative to clonotypes present in all four donors, those not shared had lower generation probabilities.

The rearrangement links TRBV28 to TRBJ1-5; 8 positions match TRBD1. The sequencing sample was made of naive CD4+ T cells sorted from blood. Stated subset: CD45RA+ positively selected. The receptor's source is a man between 18 and 29 years old in good health. CDR3 region: CASSFDRGSNQPQHF. The CDR3 nucleotides are TGTGCCAGCAGCTTCGACAGGGGAAGCAATCAGCCCCAGCATTTT.